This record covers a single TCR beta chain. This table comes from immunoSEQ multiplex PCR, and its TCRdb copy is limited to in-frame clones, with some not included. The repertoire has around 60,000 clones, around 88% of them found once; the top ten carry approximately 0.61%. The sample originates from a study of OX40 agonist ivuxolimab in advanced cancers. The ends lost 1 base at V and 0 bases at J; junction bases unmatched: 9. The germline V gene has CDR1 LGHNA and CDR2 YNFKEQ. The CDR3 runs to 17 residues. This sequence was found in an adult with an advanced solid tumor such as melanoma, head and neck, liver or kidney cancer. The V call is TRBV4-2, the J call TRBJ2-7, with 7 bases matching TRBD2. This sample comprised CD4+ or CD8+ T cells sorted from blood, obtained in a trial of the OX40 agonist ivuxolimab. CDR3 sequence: CASSQGLTSANSYEQYF. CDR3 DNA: TGTGCCAGCAGCCAAGGACTAACTAGCGCAAACTCCTACGAGCAGTACTTC.